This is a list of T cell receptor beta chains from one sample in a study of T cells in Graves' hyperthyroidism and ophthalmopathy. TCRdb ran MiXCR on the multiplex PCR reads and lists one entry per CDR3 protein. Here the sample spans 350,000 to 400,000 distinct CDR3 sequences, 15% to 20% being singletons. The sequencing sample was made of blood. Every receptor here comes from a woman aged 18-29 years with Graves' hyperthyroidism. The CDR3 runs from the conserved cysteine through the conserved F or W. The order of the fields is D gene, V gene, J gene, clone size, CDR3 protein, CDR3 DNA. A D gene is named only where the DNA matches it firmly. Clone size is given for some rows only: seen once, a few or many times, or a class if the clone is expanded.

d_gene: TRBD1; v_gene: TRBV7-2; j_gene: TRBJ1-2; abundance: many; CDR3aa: CASSPRTGGHYGYTF; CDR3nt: TGTGCCAGCAGCCCCCGGACAGGGGGACACTATGGCTACACCTTC
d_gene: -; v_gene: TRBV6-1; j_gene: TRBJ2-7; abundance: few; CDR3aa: CASSEQTREQYF; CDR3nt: TGTGCCAGCAGTGAACAGACTCGCGAGCAGTACTTC
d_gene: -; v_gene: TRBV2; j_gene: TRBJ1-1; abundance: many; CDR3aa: CASRAGLMNTEAFF; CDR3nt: TGTGCCAGCAGGGCAGGCCTTATGAACACTGAAGCTTTCTTT
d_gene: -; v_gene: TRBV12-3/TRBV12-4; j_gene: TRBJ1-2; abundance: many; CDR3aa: CASSFRTDNYGYTF; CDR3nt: TGTGCCAGCAGTTTCCGGACAGACAACTATGGCTACACCTTC
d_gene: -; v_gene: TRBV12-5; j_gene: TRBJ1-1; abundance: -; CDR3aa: CASGLAGRAQTDTEAFF; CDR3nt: TGTGCTAGTGGTTTGGCCGGGCGCGCCCAAACGGACACTGAAGCTTTCTTT
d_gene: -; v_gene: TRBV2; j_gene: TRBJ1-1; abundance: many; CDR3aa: CASSEGRRNTEAFF; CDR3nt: TGTGCCAGCAGTGAAGGTAGGAGGAACACTGAAGCTTTCTTT
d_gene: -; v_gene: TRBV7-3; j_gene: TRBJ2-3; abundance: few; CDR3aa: CASSLITGDTQYF; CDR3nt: TGTGCCAGCAGCTTAATTACAGGAGATACGCAGTATTTT
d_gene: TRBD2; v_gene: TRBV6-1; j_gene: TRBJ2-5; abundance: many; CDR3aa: CASNSGLAGQETQYF; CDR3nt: TGTGCCAGCAACTCGGGACTAGCGGGGCAAGAGACCCAGTACTTC
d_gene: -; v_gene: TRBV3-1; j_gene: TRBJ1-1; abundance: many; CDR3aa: CASSPSPGGGRGTEAFF; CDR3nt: TGTGCCAGCAGCCCGTCCCCGGGGGGGGGAAGAGGGACTGAAGCTTTCTTT
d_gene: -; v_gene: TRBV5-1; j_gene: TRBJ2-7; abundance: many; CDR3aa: CASSLGAYDYSYEQYF; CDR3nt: TGCGCCAGCAGCTTGGGGGCTTACGACTACTCCTACGAGCAGTACTTC
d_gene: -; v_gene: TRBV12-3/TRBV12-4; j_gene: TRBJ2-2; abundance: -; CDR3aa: CASSSPRGRTGELFF; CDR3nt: TGTGCCAGCAGTTCCCCCAGGGGAAGGACCGGGGAGCTGTTTTTT
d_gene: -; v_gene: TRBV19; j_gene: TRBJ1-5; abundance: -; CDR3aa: CASSTQGRSSNQPQHF; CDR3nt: TGTGCCAGTAGTACCCAGGGGAGGAGTAGCAATCAGCCCCAGCATTTT
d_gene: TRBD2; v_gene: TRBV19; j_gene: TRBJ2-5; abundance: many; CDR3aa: CASTSSGGAGETQYF; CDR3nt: TGTGCCAGTACTTCTAGCGGGGGGGCCGGAGAGACCCAGTACTTC
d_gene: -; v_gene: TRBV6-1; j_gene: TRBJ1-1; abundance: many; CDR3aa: CASSGNWGGLEAFF; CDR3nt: TGTGCCAGCAGCGGCAATTGGGGGGGACTTGAAGCTTTCTTT
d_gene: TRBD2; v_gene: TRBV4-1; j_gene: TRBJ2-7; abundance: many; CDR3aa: CASSRTSGGRRAYEQYF; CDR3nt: TGCGCCAGCAGCCGGACTAGCGGGGGGCGTAGAGCCTACGAGCAGTACTTC
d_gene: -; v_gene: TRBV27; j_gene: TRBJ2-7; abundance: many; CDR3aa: CASSYRASGYEQYF; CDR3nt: TGTGCCAGCAGCTATAGGGCCTCGGGGTACGAGCAGTACTTC
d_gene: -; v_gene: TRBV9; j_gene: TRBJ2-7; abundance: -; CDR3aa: CASSADIAPYEQYF; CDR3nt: TGTGCCAGCAGCGCCGATATAGCCCCGTACGAGCAGTACTTC
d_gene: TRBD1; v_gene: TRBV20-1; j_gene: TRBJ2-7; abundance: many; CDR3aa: CSASSGTGGYEHYF; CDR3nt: TGCAGTGCTAGTTCCGGGACAGGCGGGTACGAGCACTACTTC
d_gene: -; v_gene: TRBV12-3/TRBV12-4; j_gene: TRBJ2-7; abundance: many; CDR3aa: CASSLRGHSYEQYF; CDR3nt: TGTGCCAGCAGTTTAAGGGGCCACTCCTACGAGCAGTACTTC
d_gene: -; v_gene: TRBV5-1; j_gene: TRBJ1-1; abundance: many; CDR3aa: CASSGTLNTEAFF; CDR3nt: TGCGCCAGCAGTGGGACATTGAACACTGAAGCTTTCTTT
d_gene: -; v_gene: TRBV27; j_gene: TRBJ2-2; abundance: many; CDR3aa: CASSPKVLTTGELFF; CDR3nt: TGTGCCAGCAGTCCCAAGGTGTTGACGACCGGGGAGCTGTTTTTT
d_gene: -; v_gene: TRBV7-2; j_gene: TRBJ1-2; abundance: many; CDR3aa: CASSFGPKANYGYTF; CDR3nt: TGTGCCAGCAGCTTTGGCCCAAAAGCTAACTATGGCTACACCTTC
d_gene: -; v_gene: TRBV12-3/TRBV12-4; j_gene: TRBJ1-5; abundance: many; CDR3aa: CASSLIIDQGKEPQHF; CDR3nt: TGTGCCAGCAGTTTAATCATCGATCAGGGTAAGGAGCCCCAGCATTTT
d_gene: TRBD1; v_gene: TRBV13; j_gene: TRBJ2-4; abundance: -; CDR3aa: CASSLNQGVANNIQYF; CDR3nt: TGTGCCAGCAGTTTAAATCAGGGGGTAGCCAACAACATTCAGTACTTC
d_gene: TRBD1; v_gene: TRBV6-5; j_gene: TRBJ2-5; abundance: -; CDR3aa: CASSQSTGGEETQYF; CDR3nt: TGTGCCAGCAGTCAATCGACAGGGGGCGAGGAGACCCAGTACTTC
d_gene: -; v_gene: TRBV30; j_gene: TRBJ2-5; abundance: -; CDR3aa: CAWSEQQETQYF; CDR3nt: TGTGCCTGGAGTGAACAGCAAGAGACCCAGTACTTC
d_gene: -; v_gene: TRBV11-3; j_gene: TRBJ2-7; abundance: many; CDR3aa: CASSRDGTRSYEQYF; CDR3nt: TGTGCCAGCAGCCGAGACGGGACACGCTCCTACGAGCAGTACTTC
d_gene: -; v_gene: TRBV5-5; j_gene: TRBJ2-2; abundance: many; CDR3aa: CASSLNAIAAGELFF; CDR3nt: TGTGCCAGCAGCCTAAACGCCATAGCGGCCGGGGAGCTGTTTTTT
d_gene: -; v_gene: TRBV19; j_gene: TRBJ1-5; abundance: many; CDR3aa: CASSSKQGYSNQPQHF; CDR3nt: TGTGCCAGTAGTAGTAAACAGGGTTATAGCAATCAGCCCCAGCATTTT
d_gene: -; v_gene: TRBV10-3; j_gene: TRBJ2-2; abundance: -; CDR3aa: CAIRQGSNTGELFF; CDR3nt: TGTGCCATCAGACAGGGCTCGAACACCGGGGAGCTGTTTTTT
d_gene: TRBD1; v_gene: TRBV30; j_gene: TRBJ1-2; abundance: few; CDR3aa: CAWSVLTGRSYGYTF; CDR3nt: TGTGCCTGGAGTGTACTGACAGGGCGAAGCTATGGCTACACCTTC
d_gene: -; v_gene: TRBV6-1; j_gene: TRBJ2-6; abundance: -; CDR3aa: CARRANRVFSGANVLTF; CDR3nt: TGTGCCAGGAGGGCGAACAGGGTATTCTCTGGGGCCAACGTCCTGACTTTC
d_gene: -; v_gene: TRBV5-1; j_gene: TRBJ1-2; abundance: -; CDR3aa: CASSLQGARRDGYTF; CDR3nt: TGCGCCAGCAGCTTGCAGGGTGCTAGAAGGGATGGCTACACCTTC
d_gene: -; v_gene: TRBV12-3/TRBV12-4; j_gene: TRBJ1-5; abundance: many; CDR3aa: CASSWSLYQPQHF; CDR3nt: TGTGCCAGCAGTTGGAGCCTCTATCAGCCCCAGCATTTT
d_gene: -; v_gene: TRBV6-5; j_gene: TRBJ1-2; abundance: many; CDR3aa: CASSYTPRGGSYTF; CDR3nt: TGTGCCAGCAGTTACACCCCCAGGGGCGGGAGCTACACCTTC
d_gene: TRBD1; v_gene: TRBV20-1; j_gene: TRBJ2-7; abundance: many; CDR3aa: CSAGSGTGSYEQYF; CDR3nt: TGCAGTGCTGGGTCCGGGACAGGTTCCTACGAGCAGTACTTC
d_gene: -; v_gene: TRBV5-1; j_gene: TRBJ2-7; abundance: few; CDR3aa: CASSHQSSYEQYF; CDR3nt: TGCGCCAGCAGCCACCAATCATCCTACGAGCAGTACTTC
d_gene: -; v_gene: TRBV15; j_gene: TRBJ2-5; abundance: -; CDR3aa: CATSRDPAEQETQYF; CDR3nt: TGTGCCACCAGCAGAGATCCAGCAGAGCAAGAGACCCAGTACTTC
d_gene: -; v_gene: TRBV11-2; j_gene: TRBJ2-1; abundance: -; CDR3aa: CASSLTYNEQFF; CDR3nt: TGTGCCAGCAGCCTGACCTACAATGAGCAGTTCTTC
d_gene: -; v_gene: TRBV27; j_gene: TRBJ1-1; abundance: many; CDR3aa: CASSYKSGASAFF; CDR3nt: TGTGCCAGCAGTTACAAGTCAGGGGCGAGCGCTTTCTTT
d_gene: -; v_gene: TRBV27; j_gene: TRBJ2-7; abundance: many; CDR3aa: CASSFTVAGAGYEQYF; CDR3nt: TGTGCCAGCAGTTTCACCGTGGCAGGAGCTGGGTACGAGCAGTACTTC
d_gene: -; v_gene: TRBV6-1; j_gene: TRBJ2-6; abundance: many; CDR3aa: CASSDEVAGANVLTF; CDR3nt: TGTGCCAGCAGTGACGAGGTGGCTGGGGCCAACGTCCTGACTTTC
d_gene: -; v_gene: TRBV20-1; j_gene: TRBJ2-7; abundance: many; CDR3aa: CSAYRGVTAYEQYF; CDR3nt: TGCAGTGCTTATAGGGGGGTGACCGCCTACGAGCAGTACTTC
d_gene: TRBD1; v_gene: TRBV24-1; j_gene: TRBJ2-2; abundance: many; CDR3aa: CATSEGQWTGELFF; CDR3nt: TGTGCCACCAGTGAGGGACAGTGGACCGGGGAGCTGTTTTTT
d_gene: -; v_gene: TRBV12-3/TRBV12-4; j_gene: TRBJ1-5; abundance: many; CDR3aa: CASSLIRRAYSNQPQHF; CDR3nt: TGTGCCAGCAGTTTAATTAGGCGGGCTTATAGCAATCAGCCCCAGCATTTT
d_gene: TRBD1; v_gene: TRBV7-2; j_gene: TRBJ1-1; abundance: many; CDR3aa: CASSLQAQGGGTEAFF; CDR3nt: TGTGCCAGCAGCTTACAGGCCCAGGGGGGGGGCACTGAAGCTTTCTTT
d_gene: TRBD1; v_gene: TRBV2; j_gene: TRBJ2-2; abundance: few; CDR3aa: CASSGQGMTGELFF; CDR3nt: TGTGCCAGCTCGGGACAGGGCATGACCGGGGAGCTGTTTTTT
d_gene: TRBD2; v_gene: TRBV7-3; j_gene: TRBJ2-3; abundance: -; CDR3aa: CASSLLRGSTDTQYF; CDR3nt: TGTGCCAGCAGCTTATTGCGGGGGAGCACAGATACGCAGTATTTT
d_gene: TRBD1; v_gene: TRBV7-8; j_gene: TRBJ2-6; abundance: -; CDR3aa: CATGTGDLYSGANVLTF; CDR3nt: TGTGCCACTGGGACAGGAGACCTTTACTCTGGGGCCAACGTCCTGACTTTC
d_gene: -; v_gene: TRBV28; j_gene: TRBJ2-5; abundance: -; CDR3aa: CASSPPQSEGTQYF; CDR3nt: TGTGCCAGCAGTCCCCCCCAGAGCGAAGGGACGCAGTACTTC
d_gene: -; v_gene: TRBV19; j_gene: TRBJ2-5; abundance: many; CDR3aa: CASGPSGWVETQYF; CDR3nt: TGTGCCAGTGGCCCCTCGGGCTGGGTGGAGACCCAGTACTTC
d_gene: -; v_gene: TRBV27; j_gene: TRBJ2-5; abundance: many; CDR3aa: CASSLGPASETQYF; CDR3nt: TGTGCCAGCAGCCTGGGGCCCGCCTCGGAGACCCAGTACTTC
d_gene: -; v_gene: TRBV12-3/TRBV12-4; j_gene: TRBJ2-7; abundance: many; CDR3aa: CASSSVSGEQYF; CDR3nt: TGTGCCAGCAGTTCAGTCTCGGGCGAGCAGTACTTC
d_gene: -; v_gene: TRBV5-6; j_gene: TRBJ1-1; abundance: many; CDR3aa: CASSLFRAVNTEAFF; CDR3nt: TGTGCCAGCAGCTTATTTAGGGCAGTGAACACTGAAGCTTTCTTT
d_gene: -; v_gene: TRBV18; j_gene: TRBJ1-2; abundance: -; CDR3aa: CASSHERTARCGYTF; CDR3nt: TGTGCCAGCTCACATGAACGGACAGCGCGCTGTGGCTACACCTTC
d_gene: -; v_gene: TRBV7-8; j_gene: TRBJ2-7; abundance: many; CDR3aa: CASSLNEVSEQYF; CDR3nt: TGTGCCAGCAGCTTAAATGAGGTTAGCGAGCAGTACTTC
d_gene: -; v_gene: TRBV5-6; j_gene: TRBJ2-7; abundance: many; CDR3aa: CASSLSGFYEQYF; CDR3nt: TGTGCCAGCAGCTTGTCAGGGTTCTACGAGCAGTACTTC